Listed here is a single TCR beta chain. Trimming cost V 2 bases and J 5 bases, with 7 bases left between them. CDR1 and CDR2 (germline): SGHDN, FVKESK. This CDR3 has 14 amino acids. From RNA transcripts, TCR beta CDR3 regions were amplified. First-round RT-PCR targeting the TCR CDR3 was performed with the HTBI primer set. MiXCR was run by TCRdb on the multiplex PCR reads, yielding one entry per CDR3 protein. The table has hundreds of thousands of distinct CDR3 sequences, approximately 26% seen once; the top ten hold about a quarter. The data derive from a study of T cells in Graves' hyperthyroidism and ophthalmopathy. Hyperthyroidism was newly diagnosed in patients aged 18 to 65 (duration under 2 months). Researchers barred patients who had uncontrolled infection, other autoimmune disease, pregnancy or lactation. Diagnoses rested on clinical symptoms, serum thyroxine and TRAb, thyroid ultrasound and orbital computed tomography.

The chain is built from TRBV14 and TRBJ1-6; D is perhaps TRBD1 (6 bases). The TCR sequence derives from a man aged 35 to 55 with Graves' hyperthyroidism that later progressed to Graves' ophthalmopathy. The specimen was blood. The CDR3 loop is CASSQTGNNSPLHF. The CDR3 bases are TGTGCCAGCAGCCAAACAGGGAATAATTCACCCCTCCACTTT.